Following are 30 T cell receptor beta chains from one sample sequenced in a study of shared clonotypes between healthy human individuals. Using immunoSEQ multiplex PCR, the repertoire was profiled, and TCRdb retains in-frame clones only, with some absent. The sample consists of approximately 350,000 clones, about 74% of them appearing once. The sequenced sample was memory CD4+ T cells sorted from blood. Subset specified: CD45RA-negative fraction. These receptors all come from a man aged 25 to 40 in good health.

V and J are TRBV5-1 and TRBJ2-7, with TRBD2 as a possible D gene (6 bases). This CDR3 region has 16 residues. CDR1 is SGHRS, CDR2 YFSETQ, per germline. With 0 bases removed from V and 2 bases from J, the gap between germline ends came to 15 bases. CDR3 protein: CASSLVASDPPYEQYF. DNA of the CDR3: TGCGCCAGCAGCTTGGTGGCTAGCGATCCCCCCTACGAGCAGTACTTC.

V is TRBV29-1 and J is TRBJ2-5, with 9 bases that match TRBD2. This CDR3 spans 14 amino acids. V shed 5 bases, J shed 0 bases, and the junction held 4 bases outside the gene matches. The germline CDR1 and CDR2 sequences are SQVTM and ANQGSEA. The CDR3 DNA reads TGCAGCGTTCAGGCTAGCGGGAACCAAGAGACCCAGTACTTC. Translated, it gives CSVQASGNQETQYF. The variable domain in full, completed from reference TRBV29-1 and TRBJ2-5, reads SAVISQKPSRDICQRGTSLTIQCQVDSQVTMMFWYRQQPGQSLTLIATANQGSEATYESGFVIDKFPISRPNLTFSTLTVSNMSPEDSSIYLCSVQASGNQETQYFGPGTRLLVL.

The rearrangement links TRBV18 to TRBJ1-6, with TRBD1 identical over 8 bases. CDR1 and CDR2 (germline): KGHSH, LQKENI. V lost 3 bases and J lost 6; bases outside the gene matches: 4. The CDR3 length is 15 residues. CDR3 region: CASSPGDRSNSPLHF. Here the CDR3 DNA reads TGTGCCAGCTCACCCGGGGACAGGTCTAATTCACCCCTCCACTTT.

This chain connects TRBV6-1 to TRBJ2-3, with TRBD2 matching over 7 bases. The germline gives CDR1 MNHNS, CDR2 SASEGT. V gave up 4 bases and J gave up 6 bases; unmatched junction bases: 7. The CDR3 is 14 amino acids. As DNA, the CDR3 is TGTGCCAGCAGTGGGGGGACTACGGTGGATACGCAGTATTTT. Protein sequence: CASSGGTTVDTQYF.

The chain combines TRBV5-4 with TRBJ1-1; 9 bases line up with TRBD1. The V and J ends lost 5 bases and 0 bases, in that order; junction bases with no gene match: 11. The CDR3 spans 17 residues. Germline CDR1 is SGHNT and CDR2 is YYREEE (reference sequence). The CDR3: CASSPGTGRAMNTEAFF. The CDR3 DNA follows: TGTGCCAGCAGTCCCGGGACAGGGAGGGCCATGAACACTGAAGCTTTCTTT.

The chain recombines TRBV6-4 with TRBJ2-1; D possibly corresponds to TRBD2 (6 bases). The CDR3 runs 15 residues. Trimming pared 8 bases from V and 0 bases from J, leaving 14 bases between. The germline CDR1 and CDR2 sequences are MRHNA and SNTAGT. The CDR3 here is CASPAVAASYNEQFF. In DNA form, the CDR3 reads TGTGCCAGCCCCGCGGTAGCGGCCTCCTACAATGAGCAGTTCTTC.

The genes are TRBV5-8 and TRBJ1-1; D is unclear. Trimming left V 0 bases short and J 0 bases short, with 9 bases between. The germline V gene encodes CDR1 SGHTS and CDR2 YDEGEE. The CDR3 sequence is 15 residues long. Here the CDR3 reads CASSLVASMNTEAFF. Written as DNA, the CDR3 is TGTGCCAGCAGCTTGGTGGCGAGCATGAACACTGAAGCTTTCTTT. Based on the CDR3 plus reference TRBV5-8 and TRBJ1-1, the full variable domain is EAGVTQSPTHLIKTRGQQATLRCSPISGHTSVYWYQQALGLGLQFLLWYDEGEERNRGNFPPRFSGRQFPNYSSELNVNALELEDSALYLCASSLVASMNTEAFFGQGTRLTVV.

Details on this clone: A much larger clone sits a single nucleotide away, making a read error possible. This chain connects TRBV13 to TRBJ2-3; 7 nucleotides agree with TRBD2. Unmatched junction bases numbered 0, after V lost 2 bases and J lost 4 bases. The CDR3 sequence is 13 residues long. The V gene's germline CDR1 is PRHDT and CDR2 FYEKMQ (reference sequence). CDR3 amino acids: CASSLREADTQYF. As DNA, the CDR3 is TGTGCCAGCAGCTTACGGGAGGCAGATACGCAGTATTTT.

The rearrangement uses TRBV6-1 and TRBJ2-3, with 9 nucleotides matching TRBD1. The CDR3 loop spans 13 amino acids. The ends lost 6 bases at V and 9 bases at J; junction bases unmatched: 7. CDR1 is MNHNS and CDR2 is SASEGT in the germline V gene. The CDR3: CASRLRGQGTQYF. The CDR3 DNA follows: TGTGCCAGCAGACTAAGAGGACAGGGGACGCAGTATTTT.

This sequence joins TRBV28 and TRBJ2-7; D gene unclear. Germline lookup yields CDR1 MDHEN and CDR2 SYDVKM. The CDR3 runs to 12 residues. With 2 bases removed from V and 3 bases from J, the gap between germline ends came to 5 bases. Here the CDR3 reads CASSLTNYEQYF. CDR3 nucleotide sequence: TGTGCCAGCAGTTTAACCAACTACGAGCAGTACTTC.

This chain links TRBV29-1 with TRBJ2-7, with 9 bases lining up with TRBD2. The CDR3 is made up of 17 amino acids. Trimming removed 5 bases from V and 2 bases from J; junction bases left unmatched: 16. CDR1 is SQVTM and CDR2 is ANQGSEA in the germline V gene. In DNA form, the CDR3 reads TGCAGCGTTTCAGGTCTAGCGGGAAGATCACCCGCCTACGAGCAGTACTTC. Protein product: CSVSGLAGRSPAYEQYF.

This chain links TRBV10-3 with TRBJ2-1; 7 positions agree with TRBD2. Trimming removed 4 bases from V and 1 base from J; junction bases left unmatched: 4. The CDR3 has 15 residues. Germline CDR1 is ENHRY and CDR2 is SYGVKD. CDR3 bases: TGTGCCATCAGTGTGGCGGGAGCGTCCTACAATGAGCAGTTCTTC. This encodes CAISVAGASYNEQFF.

The chain has TRBV5-1 and TRBJ1-4; D is ambiguous. The CDR3 has 13 amino acids. Trimming pared 1 base from V and 6 bases from J, leaving 7 bases between. Germline V lookup: CDR1 SGHRS, CDR2 YFSETQ. CDR3 nucleotide sequence: TGCGCCAGCAGCTTGTTGGTAGATGAAAAACTGTTTTTT. Translation: CASSLLVDEKLFF.

This clone turned up a few times. The V and J genes are TRBV7-8 and TRBJ2-2; TRBD1 agrees at 10 bases. CDR1 and CDR2 (germline): SGHVS, FQNEAQ. The CDR3 sequence is 16 residues long. Trimming at V came to 5 bases and at J to 4 bases, leaving 7 bases not matched to a gene. Here the CDR3 DNA reads TGTGCCAGCAGCAACCGGGACAGGGGATCCACCGGGGAGCTGTTTTTT. Encoded protein: CASSNRDRGSTGELFF.

CDR3 loop: CASSRQGVIEKLFF. The CDR3 coding sequence is TGTGCCAGCAGTCGACAGGGGGTGATTGAAAAACTGTTTTTT. The genes are TRBV28 and TRBJ1-4, with 9 bases fitting TRBD1. The CDR3 sequence is 14 residues long. Germline V gene data show CDR1 as MDHEN and CDR2 as SYDVKM. J was trimmed by 7 bases and V by 5 bases; bases with no gene match: 5.

The gene calls are TRBV5-1 and TRBJ2-7, with TRBD1 matching 9 bases. The germline CDR1 and CDR2 sequences are SGHRS and YFSETQ. V lost 8 bases to trimming and J lost 4 bases; unmatched junction nucleotides: 10. The CDR3 covers 14 residues. The CDR3 loop reads CASNFGTGIYEQYF. The CDR3 region has the DNA TGCGCCAGTAATTTCGGGACAGGGATTTACGAGCAGTACTTC.

The rearrangement links TRBV7-2 to TRBJ2-3, with 8 bases fitting TRBD2. The germline V gene has CDR1 SGHTA and CDR2 FQGNSA. The junction had 9 bases not matched to a gene; V was cut back by 8 bases and J by 2 bases. The CDR3 is made up of 15 amino acids. The CDR3: CASDTSGIPTDTQYF. The CDR3 DNA is TGTGCCAGCGATACTAGCGGCATACCCACAGATACGCAGTATTTT.

The rearrangement joins TRBV21-1 to TRBJ2-7. TRBV21-1 is marked as a pseudogene. The CDR3 has 14 residues. CDR3 sequence reads: CASSKGSEGHEQYF. The CDR3, as DNA: TGTGCCAGCAGCAAGGGTAGTGAGGGGCACGAGCAGTACTTC.

The chain links TRBV5-8 to TRBJ2-3; no clear D. V shed 5 bases and J shed 0 bases, with 13 bases lying between them. CDR3 size: 15 residues. Germline CDR1 is SGHTS and CDR2 is YDEGEE. CDR3 sequence reads: CASSIVTRSTDTQYF. Here the CDR3 DNA reads TGTGCCAGCAGTATTGTTACCCGAAGCACAGATACGCAGTATTTT.

The chain employs TRBV28 and TRBJ1-1; tentatively, D is TRBD1 (5 bases). This CDR3 region has 13 residues. V shed 5 bases and J shed 2 bases, with 9 bases lying between them. The germline V gene encodes CDR1 MDHEN and CDR2 SYDVKM. The CDR3 region has the DNA TGTGCCAGCAGTGCTGACAGCAACACTGAAGCTTTCTTT. This codes for CASSADSNTEAFF.

The chain carries TRBV7-6 and TRBJ2-3; D is unresolved. Trimming removed 3 bases from V and 0 bases from J, with 7 bases in between. Germline CDR1 and CDR2: SGHVS and FNYEAQ. The CDR3 runs to 14 residues. The CDR3 DNA sequence: TGTGCCAGCAGCTTCGCCGGAAGCACAGATACGCAGTATTTT. The encoded protein is CASSFAGSTDTQYF.

The V call is TRBV2, the J call TRBJ2-7, with 7 bases fitting TRBD1. This CDR3 has 13 amino acids. Germline V lookup: CDR1 SNHLY, CDR2 FYNNEI. V shed 4 bases and J 7 bases; nucleotides not matched to a gene: 7. The CDR3 region is CASSVEGASEQYF. The CDR3 DNA is TGTGCCAGCAGTGTAGAGGGGGCGAGTGAGCAGTACTTC.

This chain links TRBV2 with TRBJ1-5; 10 bases are a match to TRBD1. With 5 bases clipped from V and 0 bases from J, the junction kept 10 bases outside the gene matches. CDR3 size: 18 residues. Germline V gives CDR1 SNHLY, CDR2 FYNNEI. The CDR3 protein is CASSLNPGQGNSNQPQHF. The CDR3 DNA reads TGTGCCAGCAGTTTAAATCCGGGACAGGGGAATAGCAATCAGCCCCAGCATTTT. The whole variable domain, filled in from reference TRBV2 and TRBJ1-5, reads EPEVTQTPSHQVTQMGQEVILRCVPISNHLYFYWYRQILGQKVEFLVSFYNNEISEKSEIFDDQFSVERPDGSNFTLKIRSTKLEDSAMYFCASSLNPGQGNSNQPQHFGDGTRLSIL.

The chain joins TRBV19 to TRBJ2-5, with D perhaps matching TRBD1 (5 bases). The ends were cut back, 4 bases at V and 2 bases at J, with 11 bases in the middle. Germline CDR1 and CDR2: LNHDA and SQIVND (reference sequence). The CDR3 loop spans 14 amino acids. The CDR3 protein is CASSNRQIQETQYF. Here the CDR3 DNA reads TGTGCCAGTAGTAACCGACAGATTCAAGAGACCCAGTACTTC. Based on the CDR3 plus reference TRBV19 and TRBJ2-5, the full variable domain is DGGITQSPKYLFRKEGQNVTLSCEQNLNHDAMYWYRQDPGQGLRLIYYSQIVNDFQKGDIAEGYSVSREKKESFPLTVTSAQKNPTAFYLCASSNRQIQETQYFGPGTRLLVL.

This sequence joins TRBV4-2 and TRBJ2-7; D remains unclear. With 0 bases removed from V and 3 bases from J, the gap between germline ends came to 15 bases. The V gene's germline CDR1 is LGHNA and CDR2 YNFKEQ. The CDR3 has 16 residues. The CDR3 here is CASSQDLSRPDYEQYF. CDR3 nucleotide sequence: TGTGCCAGCAGCCAAGATTTATCCAGGCCCGACTACGAGCAGTACTTC.

The gene calls are TRBV25-1 and TRBJ2-1; 7 bases agree with TRBD2. V gave up 4 bases and J gave up 7 bases; unmatched junction bases: 4. Per germline, CDR1 MGHDK and CDR2 SYGVNS. The CDR3 runs to 13 residues. DNA for the CDR3: TGTGCCAGCAGTGTGCGGGAGAGGAATGAGCAGTTCTTC. It is translated as CASSVRERNEQFF.

The J gene is TRBJ2-5, the V gene TRBV11-2; 9 bases fit TRBD2. V trimming: 7 bases; J trimming: 5 bases; junction bases outside the gene matches: 17. CDR3 length: 17 residues. The germline V gene has CDR1 SGHAT and CDR2 FQNNGV. The CDR3 region has the DNA TGTGCCAGCACCGAGGGGACTAGCCGGGGGGGTAGGGAGACCCAGTACTTC. It specifies CASTEGTSRGGRETQYF.

On this clone: The sample holds other DNA sequences that translate to the same CDR3. The chain uses TRBV29-1 and TRBJ1-1; D remains ambiguous. The CDR3 is 10 amino acids. CDR1 is SQVTM and CDR2 is ANQGSEA in the germline V gene. Trimming removed 7 bases at V and 2 bases at J, with 5 bases between. The CDR3, as DNA: TGCAGCGCCCAAAACACTGAAGCTTTCTTT. This translates into CSAQNTEAFF.

This rearrangement joins TRBV9 to TRBJ2-3; 8 nucleotides agree with TRBD2. The CDR3 spans 16 residues. Looked up from germline, CDR1 is SGDLS and CDR2 is YYNGEE. The ends lost 0 bases at V and 4 bases at J; junction bases unmatched: 7. In nucleotides, the CDR3 is TGTGCCAGCAGCGTAGTCGGTAGCGGGATCCCAGATACGCAGTATTTT. This sequence encodes CASSVVGSGIPDTQYF.

The V gene is TRBV2, the J gene TRBJ1-5, with D unclear. V was cut by 3 bases and J by 0 bases, with 9 bases left in between. Germline CDR1 is SNHLY and CDR2 is FYNNEI. The CDR3 has 15 residues. CDR3 sequence (DNA): TGTGCCAGCAGTGATTGGCAGCTTAGCAATCAGCCCCAGCATTTT. This codes for CASSDWQLSNQPQHF.